This T cell receptor beta chain is from a study of blood T cell repertoires in COVID-19. Study-wide background: Samples of COVID-19 (acute and convalescent) were obtained from the United States, Italy and Spain. The analysed material was cDNA or gDNA that came from T cells, B-cell-depleted T cells, or PBMCs.

Trimming removed 4 bases from V and 10 bases from J, with 15 bases in between. The CDR3 has 13 amino acids. The germline gives CDR1 KGHDR, CDR2 SFDVKD. Study processing details: How many nucleated cells were present was estimated from reference gene primer amplification. This table comes from immunoSEQ multiplex PCR, and its TCRdb copy is limited to in-frame clones, with some not included. That table furnishes V, J and clone size, whereas the DNA furnished D and trimming. The table shows around 250,000 clones, with roughly 86% occurring only once. In this sample, this clone turned up once. The chain joins TRBV24-1 to TRBJ1-1, with a tentative D call TRBD1 (5 bases). Specimen: peripheral blood. This sequence was found in a human donor in a cohort sampled during active COVID-19. The CDR3 nucleotides are TGTGCCACCAGTGACCGCCCGGGGAGGGGAGCTTTCTTT. Protein sequence: CATSDRPGRGAFF.